The rows below give T cell receptor beta chains drawn from one sample of a study of T cell responses to AZD1222 COVID-19 vaccine. TCRdb keeps only in-frame clones here, not all; method: immunoSEQ multiplex PCR. Counted here are 85,000 to 130,000 clones, under 90% occurring once; the ten biggest clones make up over 4.5%. Sequenced here: peripheral blood, sampled on day 0 of AZD1222 vaccination. The receptors stem from an adult in good health. The CDR3 runs from the conserved cysteine through the conserved F or W. Each record gives: V gene, clone size, J gene, D gene, CDR3 protein, CDR3 DNA. A D gene is named only where the DNA matches it firmly. The size of a clone is reported for some rows only, either as once, few or many, or as a class for expanded clones.

V gene: TRBV19; clone size: .; J gene: TRBJ2-2; D gene: .; CDR3 protein: CASSNLNYNTGELFF; CDR3 DNA: TGTGCCAGTAGTAACCTTAACTACAACACCGGGGAGCTGTTTTTT
V gene: TRBV28; clone size: .; J gene: TRBJ1-2; D gene: .; CDR3 protein: CASSLTDYGYTF; CDR3 DNA: TGTGCCAGCAGTTTGACAGACTATGGCTACACCTTC
V gene: TRBV11-3; clone size: .; J gene: TRBJ2-2; D gene: .; CDR3 protein: CASSIGTGLGRELFF; CDR3 DNA: TGTGCCAGCAGCATCGGGACGGGACTTGGGCGGGAGCTGTTTTTT
V gene: TRBV7-2; clone size: once; J gene: TRBJ1-5; D gene: .; CDR3 protein: CASSLRVNQPQHF; CDR3 DNA: TGTGCCAGCAGCTTAAGGGTAAATCAGCCCCAGCATTTT
V gene: TRBV19; clone size: .; J gene: TRBJ2-1; D gene: .; CDR3 protein: CASSIQVGPYNEQFF; CDR3 DNA: TGTGCCAGTAGTATCCAAGTAGGTCCCTACAATGAGCAGTTCTTC
V gene: TRBV6-5; clone size: .; J gene: TRBJ2-7; D gene: TRBD2; CDR3 protein: CASSPGLAVSYEQYF; CDR3 DNA: TGTGCCAGCAGTCCAGGACTAGCAGTTTCCTACGAGCAGTACTTC
V gene: TRBV18; clone size: .; J gene: TRBJ1-1; D gene: .; CDR3 protein: CASSPREGADTEAFF; CDR3 DNA: TGTGCCAGCTCACCAAGGGAGGGTGCGGACACTGAAGCTTTCTTT
V gene: TRBV7-2; clone size: .; J gene: TRBJ1-1; D gene: TRBD1; CDR3 protein: CASRPGQGIMNTEAFF; CDR3 DNA: TGTGCCAGCAGGCCCGGACAGGGAATTATGAACACTGAAGCTTTCTTT
V gene: TRBV7-3; clone size: .; J gene: TRBJ2-1; D gene: TRBD1; CDR3 protein: CASSPGGSSYNEQFF; CDR3 DNA: TGTGCCAGCAGCCCAGGGGGTTCCTCCTACAATGAGCAGTTCTTC
V gene: TRBV5-1; clone size: .; J gene: TRBJ2-1; D gene: .; CDR3 protein: CASSLAGADNEQFF; CDR3 DNA: TGCGCCAGCAGCTTGGCAGGGGCCGACAATGAGCAGTTCTTC
V gene: TRBV27; clone size: .; J gene: TRBJ1-2; D gene: .; CDR3 protein: CASSLAGNPFYGYTF; CDR3 DNA: TGTGCCAGCAGTTTAGCGGGAAACCCCTTCTATGGCTACACCTTC
V gene: TRBV18; clone size: .; J gene: TRBJ1-4; D gene: .; CDR3 protein: CASSSNPVGGREKLFF; CDR3 DNA: TGTGCCAGCTCATCAAACCCAGTCGGGGGTCGCGAAAAACTGTTTTTT
V gene: TRBV2; clone size: .; J gene: TRBJ1-1; D gene: .; CDR3 protein: CASRGGTANTEAFF; CDR3 DNA: TGTGCCAGCAGAGGGGGGACGGCGAACACTGAAGCTTTCTTT
V gene: TRBV5-6; clone size: once; J gene: TRBJ1-5; D gene: .; CDR3 protein: CASSSFGNQPQHF; CDR3 DNA: TGTGCCAGCAGCTCCTTTGGCAATCAGCCCCAGCATTTT
V gene: TRBV5-6; clone size: .; J gene: TRBJ1-3; D gene: .; CDR3 protein: CASSQLASGNTIYF; CDR3 DNA: TGTGCCAGCAGCCAACTGGCCTCTGGAAACACCATATATTTT
V gene: TRBV6-5; clone size: .; J gene: TRBJ1-5; D gene: .; CDR3 protein: CASSQGNQPQHF; CDR3 DNA: TGTGCCAGCAGTCAGGGGAATCAGCCCCAGCATTTT
V gene: TRBV4-3; clone size: .; J gene: TRBJ1-6; D gene: TRBD1; CDR3 protein: CASSLDRANSPLHF; CDR3 DNA: TGCGCCAGCAGCCTCGACAGGGCCAATTCACCCCTCCACTTT
V gene: TRBV6-5; clone size: .; J gene: TRBJ2-5; D gene: .; CDR3 protein: CASSLGGGTQETQYF; CDR3 DNA: TGTGCCAGCAGTCTTGGTGGAGGGACCCAAGAGACCCAGTACTTC
V gene: TRBV6-6; clone size: once; J gene: TRBJ2-4; D gene: .; CDR3 protein: CASSSGQAKNIQYF; CDR3 DNA: TGTGCCAGCAGTTCTGGACAGGCCAAAAACATTCAGTACTTC
V gene: TRBV7-2; clone size: .; J gene: TRBJ2-7; D gene: .; CDR3 protein: CASSLTATQPYEQYF; CDR3 DNA: TGTGCCAGCAGCTTAACGGCAACTCAACCCTACGAGCAGTACTTC
V gene: TRBV18; clone size: .; J gene: TRBJ1-1; D gene: TRBD1; CDR3 protein: CASSRSTGADTEAFF; CDR3 DNA: TGTGCCAGCTCACGATCTACAGGGGCAGATACTGAAGCTTTCTTT
V gene: TRBV7-2; clone size: .; J gene: TRBJ2-5; D gene: TRBD2; CDR3 protein: CASSSRTSGRGETQYF; CDR3 DNA: TGTGCCAGCAGCTCGAGGACTAGCGGGAGAGGAGAGACCCAGTACTTC
V gene: TRBV19; clone size: .; J gene: TRBJ2-2; D gene: .; CDR3 protein: CASRIPGVGTGELFF; CDR3 DNA: TGTGCCAGTAGAATCCCAGGGGTGGGGACCGGGGAGCTGTTTTTT
V gene: TRBV6-2/TRBV6-3; clone size: .; J gene: TRBJ2-1; D gene: TRBD2; CDR3 protein: CASSQRGYYNEQFF; CDR3 DNA: TGTGCCAGCAGCCAGCGGGGCTATTACAATGAGCAGTTCTTC
V gene: TRBV7-9; clone size: .; J gene: TRBJ1-1; D gene: .; CDR3 protein: CASSLIGNLNTEAFF; CDR3 DNA: TGTGCCAGCAGCTTAATAGGCAACTTGAACACTGAAGCTTTCTTT
V gene: TRBV11-2; clone size: .; J gene: TRBJ2-1; D gene: .; CDR3 protein: CASSLGYNNEQFF; CDR3 DNA: TGTGCCAGCAGCTTAGGGTACAACAATGAGCAGTTCTTC
V gene: TRBV6-5; clone size: .; J gene: TRBJ1-3; D gene: TRBD1; CDR3 protein: CASSYRGLSGNTIYF; CDR3 DNA: TGTGCCAGCAGCTACAGGGGGCTGTCTGGAAACACCATATATTTT
V gene: TRBV28; clone size: .; J gene: TRBJ2-7; D gene: .; CDR3 protein: CASSSQAYEQYF; CDR3 DNA: TGTGCCAGCAGTTCTCAGGCCTACGAGCAGTACTTC
V gene: TRBV3-1/TRBV3-2; clone size: .; J gene: TRBJ1-5; D gene: .; CDR3 protein: CASSQDMRQPQHF; CDR3 DNA: TGTGCCAGCAGCCAAGATATGAGGCAGCCCCAGCATTTT